These 5 T cell receptor beta chains originate from one sample sequenced in a study of blood T cell repertoires in COVID-19. The table came from immunoSEQ multiplex PCR; TCRdb's copy has only in-frame clones and leaves some out. Among some 200,000 clones, around 90% were seen once, and the ten largest hold more than 1.4%. Sequenced: peripheral blood. These receptors came from a man younger than 30 with active or convalescent COVID-19.

This clone showed up just once. This chain uses TRBV9 with TRBJ2-7; D is ambiguous. Deletions cut 0 bases from V and 0 bases from J, with 10 bases between. The CDR3 totals 15 residues. Germline assignment: CDR1 SGDLS and CDR2 YYNGEE. DNA of the CDR3: TGTGCCAGCAGCGTAGACCCGGTTGGCTCCTACGAGCAGTACTTC. Protein product: CASSVDPVGSYEQYF.

The DNA for the CDR3 is TGTGCCTGGAGCGTCAGACAGGGGTTGGGGACTGAAGCTTTCTTT. Translated: CAWSVRQGLGTEAFF. The chain employs TRBV30 and TRBJ1-1; TRBD1 matches at 8 bases. CDR1 and CDR2 from the germline V gene are GTSNPN and SVGIG (reference sequence). The CDR3 contains 15 residues. The junction had 11 bases not matched to a gene; V was cut back by 3 bases and J by 5 bases.

V is TRBV4-2 and J is TRBJ2-7, with TRBD2 matching 7 bases. The ends lost 0 bases at V and 5 bases at J; junction bases unmatched: 13. Germline lookup yields CDR1 LGHNA and CDR2 YNFKEQ. The CDR3 spans 17 residues. CDR3 nucleotides: TGTGCCAGCAGCCAAGAGGTCGGCCTAGCGGCCTGGGACGAGCAGTACTTC. Encoded protein: CASSQEVGLAAWDEQYF.

The J gene is TRBJ1-1, the V gene TRBV6-5; D is possibly TRBD1 (5 bases). Germline values: CDR1 MNHEY, CDR2 SVGAGI. V lost 5 bases, J lost 5 bases, and 15 bases lay in between. The CDR3 sequence is 14 residues long. Here the CDR3 DNA reads TGTGCCAGCAGTCCGACGCGGGGCAGAACTGAAGCTTTCTTT. Amino acids: CASSPTRGRTEAFF.

The V gene is TRBV7-8, the J gene TRBJ2-2; 8 bases are shared with TRBD2. CDR1 is SGHVS, CDR2 FQNEAQ, per germline. The CDR3 loop spans 12 amino acids. V shed 6 bases, J shed 7 bases, and the junction held 1 base outside the gene matches. CDR3 region: CASSTSGGELFF. CDR3 sequence (DNA): TGTGCCAGCAGTACTAGCGGCGGGGAGCTGTTTTTT.